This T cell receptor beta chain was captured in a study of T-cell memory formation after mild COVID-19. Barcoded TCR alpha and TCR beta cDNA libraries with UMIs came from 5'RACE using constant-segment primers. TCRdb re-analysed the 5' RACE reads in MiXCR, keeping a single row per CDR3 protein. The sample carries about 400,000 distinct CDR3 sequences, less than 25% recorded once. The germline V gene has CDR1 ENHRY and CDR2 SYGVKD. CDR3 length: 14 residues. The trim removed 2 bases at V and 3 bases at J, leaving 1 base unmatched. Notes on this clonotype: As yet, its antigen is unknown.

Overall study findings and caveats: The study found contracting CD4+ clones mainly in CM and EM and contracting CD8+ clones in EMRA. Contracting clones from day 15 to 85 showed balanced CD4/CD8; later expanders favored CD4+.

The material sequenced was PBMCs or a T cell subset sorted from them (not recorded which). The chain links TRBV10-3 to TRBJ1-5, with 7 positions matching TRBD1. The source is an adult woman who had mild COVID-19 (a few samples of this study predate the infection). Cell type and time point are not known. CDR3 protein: CAISEGQDNQPQHF. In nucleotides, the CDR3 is TGTGCCATCAGTGAGGGACAGGACAATCAGCCCCAGCATTTT.